This paragraph covers one T cell receptor beta chain sequence. Its antigen remains undetermined. One base away there is no much larger clone; base qualities are not given. One collaborating source in Seattle enrolled patients during active infection and followed them longitudinally through the course of disease. Collaborating institutions collected whole blood in K2EDTA tubes following their own protocols. For TCRbeta analysis, collaborators shipped samples in one of three forms: frozen whole blood, isolated PBMCs, or DNA extracted from either of those sample types. This sample is part of a study of blood T cell repertoires in COVID-19 (dated by TCRdb to about 2020). Regarding the complete study: Collaborator samples came from the United States, Italy and Spain and covered acute and convalescent phases of COVID-19. The material from the prospective study consisted of cDNA or gDNA derived from T cells, B-cell-depleted T cells, or PBMCs. The dataset comprised deeply sampled blood TCRbeta repertoires from subjects exposed to, actively infected with, or recovered from COVID-19. The repertoires were made available in a free public database intended to serve as a resource for research on the immune response to SARS-CoV-2. Samples were obtained from the ongoing ImmuneRACE study (first 160 participants) and from 1,200 or so subjects provided by 6 global collaborators. Sample metadata almost always included a de-identified subject ID, COVID-19 status, age in years and sex. Where available, HLA class I and class II types were obtained from metadata supplied by the sample provider rather than from assay-based typing.

Study-wide findings and limitations: How much clinical and demographic metadata was included differed by source and by participant, and the metadata was provided uncurated.

TCRbeta CDR3 regions were amplified from genomic DNA by means of the immunoSEQ Assay, a bias-controlled multiplex PCR. The source study handled its data this way. Nucleated cell counts per sample were estimated from amplification of reference gene primers within the assay. To quantify the absolute abundance of each unique TCRbeta CDR3 rearrangement, sequence reads were collapsed and filtered. For each sample, productive Simpson clonality was calculated as the square root of Simpson's diversity index across productive rearrangements. TCRdb provides this immuneACCESS table in a form limited to in-frame rearrangements. Some clones are lacking; in checked studies, under half of them reflect an unresolved V gene, and why the rest are absent is not known. V, J and clone size are taken as reported in that table, and D and trimming were inferred from the DNA itself. The sample table records approximately 350,000 clones; 70% to 90% of these occur just once. Approximately 3% of the sample rests with the top ten.

The germline V gene gives CDR1 as SQVTM and CDR2 as ANQGSEA. The junction shows trimming of 5 bases on V and 2 bases on J, plus 13 bases between the germline ends. The CDR3, cysteine through phenylalanine, is 14 amino acids long. The entry retains the CDR3 DNA only, 42 bases that are in frame from base 1. The TCR was taken from a woman aged 25 to 45 with COVID-19, enrolled during active disease. Specimen: peripheral blood. Here the chain combines TRBV29-1 and TRBJ2-1; TRBD2 is a possible D gene, resting on 6 matching bases. The CDR3 protein: CSVRRRVAYNEQFF. The DNA sequence is TGCAGCGTTCGGCGGAGGGTCGCCTACAATGAGCAGTTCTTC.